These 28 T cell receptor beta chains came from one sample sequenced in a study of blood T cell repertoires in COVID-19. Generated by immunoSEQ multiplex PCR, the TCRdb table keeps only in-frame clones and is missing some. This sample has some 220,000 clones, with over 75% found just once. The sample consisted of peripheral blood. All receptors come from a man aged 50 to 60 with COVID-19, enrolled during active disease.

Here the CDR3 reads CASSVRRDTEAFF. The CDR3 DNA follows: TGTGCCAGCAGTGTACGGAGGGACACTGAAGCTTTCTTT. The chain links TRBV2 to TRBJ1-1, with D unclear. Trimming shortened V by 4 bases and J by 3 bases, and 9 bases separated the two germline ends. This CDR3 region has 13 residues. Germline V gene data show CDR1 as SNHLY and CDR2 as FYNNEI.

A word on this clone: A read error may explain this, as a much larger clone is one base away. This rearrangement joins TRBV7-3 to TRBJ2-7; 9 bases fit TRBD1. Trimming took 5 bases from V and 4 from J; bases not matched to a gene: 3. This CDR3 has 13 amino acids. From germline, CDR1 is SGHTA and CDR2 FQGTGA. The DNA of the CDR3 is TGTGCCAGCAGCCCGGACAGGGGTTACGAGCAGTACTTC. It encodes CASSPDRGYEQYF.

This sequence joins TRBV10-3 and TRBJ2-7; maybe TRBD1 (6 bases). Trimming cost V 2 bases and J 3 bases, with 8 bases left between them. Germline assignment: CDR1 ENHRY and CDR2 SYGVKD. There are 13 residues in the CDR3. CDR3 in DNA: TGTGCCATCAGTGAGAAGGGGGACTACGAGCAGTACTTC. Residues: CAISEKGDYEQYF.

This clone appeared a single time. This chain uses TRBV14 with TRBJ1-5; D might be TRBD1 (5 bases). Between the trimmed V and J ends, which lost 2 bases and 6 bases, there was a span of 17 bases. CDR1 SGHDN and CDR2 FVKESK come from the germline V gene. The CDR3 spans 16 residues. CDR3 sequence: CASSQWRGMGLQPQHF. CDR3 DNA: TGTGCCAGCAGCCAATGGCGGGGGATGGGGCTTCAGCCCCAGCATTTT.

The rearrangement links TRBV11-1 to TRBJ2-1; 8 positions agree with TRBD1. With V trimmed by 5 bases and J by 12 bases, 6 bases remained unmatched. The CDR3 contains 12 residues. Germline V gives CDR1 SGHAT, CDR2 FQDESV (reference sequence). The CDR3 region is CASSPTGGRQFF. CDR3 nucleotide sequence: TGTGCCAGCAGCCCAACAGGGGGGAGGCAGTTCTTC.

The chain joins TRBV29-1 to TRBJ1-2; D uncertain. The germline V and J ends were trimmed by 7 bases and 4 bases, with 10 bases remaining between them. Germline V CDR1 and CDR2: SQVTM, ANQGSEA. The CDR3 extends over 11 amino acids. The CDR3 here is CSGVEAYGYTF. CDR3 nucleotides: TGCAGCGGTGTGGAGGCCTATGGCTACACCTTC.

This chain connects TRBV3-1 (or the pseudogene TRBV3-2) to TRBJ1-6; 8 bases are shared with TRBD1. Germline values: CDR1 LGHDT, CDR2 YNNKEL (reference sequence). J was trimmed by 4 bases and V by 3 bases; bases with no gene match: 5. The CDR3 length is 16 residues. DNA for the CDR3: TGTGCCAGCAGCCAGACACAGGGGGGATATAATTCACCCCTCCACTTT. It is translated as CASSQTQGGYNSPLHF.

This clone was seen a few times. The J gene is TRBJ1-2, the V gene TRBV4-1, with a weak D call TRBD1 (5 bases). The CDR3 is 16 amino acids. Germline-derived CDR1 and CDR2 are MGHRA and YSYEKL. With 4 bases removed from V and 6 bases from J, the gap between germline ends came to 21 bases. The CDR3: CASSPSGARRVHGYTF. The CDR3 DNA follows: TGCGCCAGCAGCCCTTCGGGAGCCCGCAGGGTACATGGCTACACCTTC.

The chain has TRBV12-3 or TRBV12-4 and TRBJ2-1, with D hard to call. Deletions cut 7 bases from V and 5 bases from J, with 9 bases between. The CDR3 has 12 amino acids. The DNA of the CDR3 is TGTGCCAGCACTTCCAACAACAATGAGCAGTTCTTC. This encodes CASTSNNNEQFF.

The chain carries TRBV7-9 and TRBJ1-3; 8 nucleotides line up with TRBD1. Germline CDR1 SEHNR, CDR2 FQNEAQ (reference sequence). Trimming at V came to 5 bases and at J to 2 bases, leaving 2 bases not matched to a gene. This CDR3 is built from 14 residues. As DNA, the CDR3 is TGTGCCAGCAGCCTACAGGGGGCTGGAAACACCATATATTTT. Residues: CASSLQGAGNTIYF.

The chain combines TRBV13 with TRBJ2-7, with 9 bases fitting TRBD2. This CDR3 spans 15 amino acids. V lost 5 bases to trimming and J lost 6 bases; unmatched junction nucleotides: 11. Germline V gives CDR1 PRHDT, CDR2 FYEKMQ (reference sequence). The CDR3 bases are TGTGCCAGCAGCCCCCGCGCACTAGCGGGTAGCGAGCAGTACTTC. Its translation is CASSPRALAGSEQYF.

The CDR3 reads CSASQASGGAGELFF. The CDR3 DNA follows: TGCAGTGCTAGTCAGGCGAGCGGGGGGGCCGGGGAGCTGTTTTTT. The chain has TRBV20-1 and TRBJ2-2, with 10 bases identical to TRBD2. This CDR3 has 15 amino acids. Unmatched junction bases numbered 7, after V lost 3 bases and J lost 6 bases. The germline V gene has CDR1 DFQATT and CDR2 SNEGSKA (reference sequence).

The chain carries TRBV7-2 and TRBJ2-5; D gene ambiguous. CDR1 is SGHTA, CDR2 FQGNSA, per germline. V lost 1 base and J 2 bases, leaving 11 bases between the germline ends. The CDR3 extends over 15 amino acids. The CDR3 DNA reads TGTGCCAGCAGCTTAGGTAATACCGAGCAAGAGACCCAGTACTTC. This codes for CASSLGNTEQETQYF.

The chain has TRBV18 and TRBJ1-6, with D unresolved. Germline CDR1 reads KGHSH; CDR2 reads LQKENI. The length of the CDR3 is 14 residues. V was cut by 2 bases and J by 14 bases, with 16 bases left in between. The DNA for the CDR3 is TGTGCCAGCTCACCAATGGGAGAATCGTCGGCCCTCCACTTT. It is translated as CASSPMGESSALHF.

The chain has TRBV9 and TRBJ1-1, with D perhaps TRBD1 (5 bases). There are 12 residues in the CDR3. Germline values: CDR1 SGDLS, CDR2 YYNGEE. Deletions cut 3 bases from V and 5 bases from J, with 8 bases between. As DNA, the CDR3 is TGTGCCAGCAGCGCACAGGAGACTGAAGCTTTCTTT. Translated: CASSAQETEAFF.

This clone was counted once. The gene calls are TRBV5-6 and TRBJ2-7; possible D gene TRBD1, 5 bases. This CDR3 has 14 amino acids. Trimming removed 1 base from V and 1 base from J, with 9 bases in between. Per the germline V gene, CDR1 is SGHDT and CDR2 is YYEEEE. In DNA, the CDR3 is TGTGCCAGCAGCTTGCGGGCAGGGTCCTACGAGCAGTACTTC. This codes for CASSLRAGSYEQYF.

There are a few counts of this clone. The rearrangement joins TRBV27 to TRBJ1-3; D is unclear. This CDR3 has 13 residues. Germline CDR1 reads MNHEY; CDR2 reads SMNVEV (reference sequence). The V gene lost 0 bases and the J gene lost 6 bases, with 6 bases spanning the gap. For the CDR3, the DNA is TGTGCCAGCAGTTTATCTCGGGAAAACACCATATATTTT. Its protein product is CASSLSRENTIYF.

The V call is TRBV2, the J call TRBJ1-1, with D perhaps TRBD1 (5 bases). CDR3 length: 13 amino acids. V was cut by 4 bases and J by 0 bases, with 6 bases left in between. Germline V gene sequence: CDR1 SNHLY, CDR2 FYNNEI. The CDR3 nucleotides read TGTGCCAGCAGTGCCAGGGTGAACACTGAAGCTTTCTTT. Amino acid sequence: CASSARVNTEAFF.

The chain joins TRBV19 to TRBJ2-7, with D unclear. Germline V gene lookup returns CDR1 LNHDA and CDR2 SQIVND (reference sequence). CDR3 length: 14 amino acids. V gave up 3 bases and J gave up 6 bases, with 15 bases separating them. CDR3 loop: CASSITHTGSEQYF. The CDR3 DNA reads TGTGCCAGTAGTATCACCCATACGGGTTCCGAGCAGTACTTC.

The J gene is TRBJ2-1, the V gene TRBV11-2; a weak D match, TRBD1 (6 bases). This CDR3 spans 16 amino acids. Germline V gene lookup returns CDR1 SGHAT and CDR2 FQNNGV. V dropped 1 base and J dropped 2 bases, with 12 bases sitting between them. In DNA, the CDR3 is TGTGCCAGCAGCTTAGTAGGGGGATGGACCTACAATGAGCAGTTCTTC. Amino acids: CASSLVGGWTYNEQFF.

The chain uses TRBV30 and TRBJ2-5; 9 bases align to TRBD2. The CDR3 length is 14 residues. CDR1 GTSNPN and CDR2 SVGIG come from the germline V gene (reference sequence). The trim removed 8 bases at V and 1 base at J, leaving 8 bases unmatched. DNA of the CDR3: TGTGCCCTAGGGGTAGCGGGGGTCCAAGAGACCCAGTACTTC. Translating gives CALGVAGVQETQYF. Looking up the rest from reference TRBV30 and TRBJ2-5 gives the full variable domain: SQTIHQWPATLVQPVGSPLSLECTVEGTSNPNLYWYRQAAGRGLQLLFYSVGIGQISSEVPQNLSASRPQDRQFILSSKKLLLSDSGFYLCALGVAGVQETQYFGPGTRLLVL.

The rearrangement joins TRBV30 to TRBJ1-3; TRBD1 agrees at 8 bases. CDR3 length: 14 residues. V gave up 6 bases and J gave up 0 bases; unmatched junction bases: 4. Germline CDR1 and CDR2: GTSNPN and SVGIG (reference sequence). The CDR3 nucleotides are TGTGCCTGTTCCACAGGGGGCTCTGGAAACACCATATATTTT. It translates to CACSTGGSGNTIYF.

V and J are TRBV7-8 and TRBJ1-6, with 7 nucleotides matching TRBD1. Trimming removed 7 bases from V and 7 bases from J; junction bases left unmatched: 7. Per the germline V gene, CDR1 is SGHVS and CDR2 is FQNEAQ. This CDR3 has 14 residues. The DNA for the CDR3 is TGTGCCAGCACCCATGGACAGGCAAATTCACCCCTCCACTTT. Translating gives CASTHGQANSPLHF.

The chain links TRBV6-6 to TRBJ1-5; 7 positions match TRBD1. CDR3 size: 14 residues. Germline V gene sequence: CDR1 MNHNY, CDR2 SVGAGI (reference sequence). Losses at the gene ends were 10 bases for V and 4 bases for J; bases not matched to a gene: 10. The CDR3 DNA sequence: TGTGCCACCTCCACGACAGGGTTTAATCAGCCCCAGCATTTT. Translated, it gives CATSTTGFNQPQHF.

The chain employs TRBV15 and TRBJ2-7; the D is unclear. V gave up 0 bases and J gave up 0 bases, with 9 bases separating them. Germline CDR1 reads LNHNV; CDR2 reads YYDKDF (reference sequence). This CDR3 comprises 15 residues. For the CDR3, the DNA is TGTGCCACCAGCAGAGAGACTGGCAGCTCCTACGAGCAGTACTTC. This sequence encodes CATSRETGSSYEQYF.

The DNA for the CDR3 is TGTGCCATCAGTGAGGGACAGGTCAATTCACCCCTCCACTTT. As protein: CAISEGQVNSPLHF. This chain links TRBV10-3 with TRBJ1-6; 7 bases map to TRBD1. The CDR3 has 14 amino acids. CDR1 ENHRY and CDR2 SYGVKD come from the germline V gene. V lost 2 bases, J lost 7 bases, and 2 bases stayed unmatched.

A note on this clone: Mismatch with germline at one junction end may stem from a read error. The rearrangement uses TRBV7-7 and TRBJ2-3, with TRBD1 matching over 7 bases. Looked up from germline, CDR1 is SSHAT and CDR2 is FNYEAQ (reference sequence). There are 15 residues in the CDR3. The CDR3 sequence is CASSLRGGEADTQYF. The DNA of the CDR3 is TGTGCTAGCAGCTTAAGAGGGGGCGAAGCAGATACGCAGTATTTT.

The chain combines TRBV18 with TRBJ1-4; D perhaps matches TRBD1 (6 bases). This CDR3 comprises 15 residues. Looked up from germline, CDR1 is KGHSH and CDR2 is LQKENI. The germline V and J ends were trimmed by 5 bases and 4 bases, with 14 bases remaining between them. The CDR3 sequence is CASSDGQTNNEKLFF. CDR3 DNA sequence: TGTGCCAGCTCAGACGGACAGACGAATAATGAAAAACTGTTTTTT.